This T cell receptor (beta chain) was recovered during a study of radiotherapy plus CTLA-4 blockade in lung cancer. Across the whole study: For 15% to 20% of patients, objective responses occurred, and around 34% had disease control.

Details on this clone: Its antigen is undetermined.

CTLA-4 blockade with ipilimumab, together with focal radiation, was given to patients with chemo-refractory metastatic non-small-cell lung cancer. General observations from the study: Alongside interferon-beta, early blood T cell clone dynamics were reportedly the best predictor of response. The study found tumor-derived TCR clones expanded in blood after radiotherapy plus ipilimumab.

Germline trimming cut 4 bases from V and 8 bases from J; bases unmatched to any gene: 7. The CDR3 runs 13 residues. The germline V gene has CDR1 SGHDT and CDR2 YYEEEE. Profiling relied on immunoSEQ multiplex PCR, and the TCRdb table lists in-frame clones only, not all of them. The data contain 90,000 to 130,000 clones, roughly 77% of them seen just once; the ten biggest clones take up 3.3%. The sequence was collected from a human donor with non-small cell lung cancer that progressed on radiotherapy plus ipilimumab. Some clones in this sample may be carry-over from other donors' samples. The source material was peripheral blood, sampled from a patient treated with radiotherapy plus ipilimumab. This chain joins TRBV5-6 and TRBJ1-2, with 8 bases matching TRBD1. The CDR3 here is CASSQTGDDGYTF. The CDR3 region has the DNA TGTGCCAGCAGCCAGACAGGGGATGACGGCTACACCTTC.